The TCR beta chain described here comes from a study of T cells in Graves' hyperthyroidism and ophthalmopathy. The study, taken as a whole, reports: Classification by a 13 V-J model distinguished ophthalmopathy from stable hyperthyroidism.

A note on this clonotype: Its antigen remains unidentified. Its ends do not fully match the called genes, so a read error is possible.

Researchers amplified the TCR beta CDR3 regions from RNA transcripts. TCR CDR3 underwent first-round RT-PCR with the HTBI primer set. MiXCR, run by TCRdb on the multiplex PCR reads, gives a single entry per CDR3 protein. The top ten clones hold 6.5% to 9% of a sample with about 540,000 distinct CDR3 sequences, just over 45% of them seen once. Stable Graves' hyperthyroidism denoted no ophthalmopathy progression over 18 months. Disease duration under 2 months; hyperthyroidism patients were aged 18 to 65. On the basis of clinical symptoms, serum thyroxine and TRAb, thyroid ultrasound and orbital computed tomography, diagnoses were made. What was sequenced was peripheral blood or thyroid tissue (not recorded which). The TCR comes from a woman aged 18-30 years with Graves' hyperthyroidism.

CDR3 DNA sequence: TGTGCCAGCAGCCCCGGGACTAGCGGGAGCCAACCGGTCTTC. The encoded protein is CASSPGTSGSQPVF. V usage is TRBV12-3 or TRBV12-4 and J usage is TRBJ2-7; 14 nucleotides agree with TRBD2. The CDR3 is 14 residues long.